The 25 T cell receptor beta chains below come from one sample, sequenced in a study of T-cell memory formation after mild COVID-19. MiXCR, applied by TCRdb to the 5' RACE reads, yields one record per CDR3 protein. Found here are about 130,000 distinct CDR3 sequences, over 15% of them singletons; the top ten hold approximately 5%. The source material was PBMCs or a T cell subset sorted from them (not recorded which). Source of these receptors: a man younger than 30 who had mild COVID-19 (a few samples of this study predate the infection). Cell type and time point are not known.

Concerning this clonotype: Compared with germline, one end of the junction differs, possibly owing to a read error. The CDR3 loop is CASSLGSGANVLTF. The CDR3 DNA reads as TGCGCCAGCAGCTTGGGCTCTGGGGCCAACGTCCTGACTTTC. The chain is built from TRBV7-2 and TRBJ2-6; D call uncertain. Germline V gene sequence: CDR1 SGHTA, CDR2 FQGNSA. CDR3 length: 14 residues.

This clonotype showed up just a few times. The CDR3: CASSQTGVSYEQYV. The CDR3 DNA reads as TGCGCCAGCAGCCAAACTGGGGTCTCCTACGAGCAGTACGTC. The chain combines TRBV5-1 with TRBJ2-7; D is undetermined. This CDR3 has 14 amino acids. Germline CDR1 SGHRS, CDR2 YFSETQ. Trimming removed 4 bases from V and 0 bases from J, with 11 bases in between.

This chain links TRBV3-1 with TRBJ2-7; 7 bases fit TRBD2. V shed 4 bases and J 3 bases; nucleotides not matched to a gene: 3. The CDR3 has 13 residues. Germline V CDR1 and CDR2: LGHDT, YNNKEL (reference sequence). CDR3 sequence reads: CASSRASGYEQYV. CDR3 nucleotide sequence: TGTGCCAGCAGCCGAGCTAGCGGCTACGAGCAGTACGTC.

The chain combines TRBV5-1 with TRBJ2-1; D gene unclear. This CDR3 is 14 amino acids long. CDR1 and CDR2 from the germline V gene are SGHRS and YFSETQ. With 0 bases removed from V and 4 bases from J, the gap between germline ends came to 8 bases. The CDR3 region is CASSLELYYNEQFF. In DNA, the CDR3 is TGCGCCAGCAGCTTGGAGCTCTATTACAATGAGCAGTTCTTC.

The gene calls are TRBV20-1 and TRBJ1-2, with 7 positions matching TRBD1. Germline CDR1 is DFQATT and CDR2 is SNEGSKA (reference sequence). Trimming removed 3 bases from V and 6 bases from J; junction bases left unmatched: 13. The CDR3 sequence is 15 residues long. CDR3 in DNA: TGCAGTGCTAGGGACTATGACAGGGTAGTCAATGGCTACACCTTC. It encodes CSARDYDRVVNGYTF.

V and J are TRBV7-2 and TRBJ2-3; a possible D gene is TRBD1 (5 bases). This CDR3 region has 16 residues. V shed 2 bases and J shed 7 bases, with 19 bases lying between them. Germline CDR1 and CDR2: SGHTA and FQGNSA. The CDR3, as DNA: TGTGCCAGCAGCTTATGGGCAGGGCCCCACAGGAATACGCAGTATTTT. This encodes CASSLWAGPHRNTQYF.

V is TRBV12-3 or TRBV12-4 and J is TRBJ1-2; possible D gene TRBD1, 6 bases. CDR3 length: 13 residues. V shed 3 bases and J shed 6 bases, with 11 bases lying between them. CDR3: CASSLGALDGYTF. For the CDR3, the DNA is TGTGCCAGCAGTTTGGGGGCGCTCGATGGCTACACCTTC.

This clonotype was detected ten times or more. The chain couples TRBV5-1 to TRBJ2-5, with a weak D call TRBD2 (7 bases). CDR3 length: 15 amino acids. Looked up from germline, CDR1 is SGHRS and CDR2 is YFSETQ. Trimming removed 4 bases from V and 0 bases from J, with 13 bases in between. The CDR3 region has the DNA TGCGCCAGCAGCACCCAGGGGAGGGACCAAGAGACCCAGTACTTC. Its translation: CASSTQGRDQETQYF. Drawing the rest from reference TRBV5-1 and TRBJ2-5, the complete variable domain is KAGVTQTPRYLIKTRGQQVTLSCSPISGHRSVSWYQQTPGQGLQFLFEYFSETQRNKGNFPGRFSGRQFSNSRSEMNVSTLELGDSALYLCASSTQGRDQETQYFGPGTRLLVL.

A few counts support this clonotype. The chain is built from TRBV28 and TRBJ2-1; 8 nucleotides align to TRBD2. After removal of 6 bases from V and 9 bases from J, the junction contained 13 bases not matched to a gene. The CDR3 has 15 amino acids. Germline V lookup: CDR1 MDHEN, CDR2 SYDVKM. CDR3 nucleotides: TGTGCCAGCAGAAGGAGGCTAGCGGGTAGTAGTGAGCAGTTCTTC. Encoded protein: CASRRRLAGSSEQFF.

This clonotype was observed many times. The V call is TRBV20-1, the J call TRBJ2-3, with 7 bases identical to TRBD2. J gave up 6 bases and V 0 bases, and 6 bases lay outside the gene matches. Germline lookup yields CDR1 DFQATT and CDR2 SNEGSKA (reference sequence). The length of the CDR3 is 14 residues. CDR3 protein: CSARDLVGGDTQYF. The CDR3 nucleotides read TGCAGTGCTAGAGATCTGGTCGGGGGGGATACGCAGTATTTT.

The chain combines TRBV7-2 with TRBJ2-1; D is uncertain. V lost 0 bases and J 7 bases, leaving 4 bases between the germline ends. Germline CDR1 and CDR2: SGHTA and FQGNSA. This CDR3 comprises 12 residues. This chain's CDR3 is CASSLAWNEQFF. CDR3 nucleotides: TGTGCCAGCAGCTTAGCTTGGAATGAGCAGTTCTTC.

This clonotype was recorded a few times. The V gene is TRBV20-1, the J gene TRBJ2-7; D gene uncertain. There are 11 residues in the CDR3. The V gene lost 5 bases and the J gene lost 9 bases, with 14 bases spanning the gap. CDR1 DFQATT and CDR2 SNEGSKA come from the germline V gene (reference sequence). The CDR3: CSAPRPTGQYF. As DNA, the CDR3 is TGCAGTGCTCCCCGTCCGACTGGGCAGTACTTC.

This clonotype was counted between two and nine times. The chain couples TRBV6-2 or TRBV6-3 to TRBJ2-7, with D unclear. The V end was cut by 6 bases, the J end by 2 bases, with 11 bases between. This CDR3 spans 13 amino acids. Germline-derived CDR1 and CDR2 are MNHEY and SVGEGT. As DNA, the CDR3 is TGTGCCAGCAGCCCTGGTCTACCCTACGAGCAGTACGTC. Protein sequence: CASSPGLPYEQYV.

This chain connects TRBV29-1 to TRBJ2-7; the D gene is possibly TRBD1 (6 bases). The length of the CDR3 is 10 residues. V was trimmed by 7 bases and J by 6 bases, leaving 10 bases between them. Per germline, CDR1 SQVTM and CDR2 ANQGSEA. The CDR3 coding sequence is TGCAGCGCAGGGGACGGCGAGCAGTACTTC. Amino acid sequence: CSAGDGEQYF.

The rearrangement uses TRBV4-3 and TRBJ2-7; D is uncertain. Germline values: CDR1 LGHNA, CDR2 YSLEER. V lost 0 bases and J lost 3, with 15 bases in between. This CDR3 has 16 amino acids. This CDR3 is CASSQDNTGYYYEQYV. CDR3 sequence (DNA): TGCGCCAGCAGCCAAGATAATACGGGCTACTACTACGAGCAGTACGTC.

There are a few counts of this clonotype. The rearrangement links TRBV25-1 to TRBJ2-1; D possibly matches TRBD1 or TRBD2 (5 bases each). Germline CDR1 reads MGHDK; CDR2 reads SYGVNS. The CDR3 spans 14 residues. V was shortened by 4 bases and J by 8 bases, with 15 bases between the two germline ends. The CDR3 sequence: CASSGGAGNDEQFF. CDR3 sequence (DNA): TGTGCCAGCAGTGGAGGGGCAGGGAACGATGAGCAGTTCTTC.

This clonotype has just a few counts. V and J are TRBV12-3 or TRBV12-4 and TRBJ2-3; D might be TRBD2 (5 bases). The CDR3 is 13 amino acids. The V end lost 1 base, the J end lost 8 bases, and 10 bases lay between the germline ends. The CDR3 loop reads CASSLGTPATQYF. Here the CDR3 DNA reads TGTGCCAGCAGTTTAGGGACTCCGGCTACGCAGTATTTT.

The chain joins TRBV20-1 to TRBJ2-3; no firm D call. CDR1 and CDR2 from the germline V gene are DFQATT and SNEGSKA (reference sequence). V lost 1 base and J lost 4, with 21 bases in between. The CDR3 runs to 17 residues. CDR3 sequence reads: CSARVPPGTPDPDTQYF. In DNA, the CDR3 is TGCAGTGCTAGAGTCCCACCCGGTACCCCCGACCCAGATACGCAGTATTTT.

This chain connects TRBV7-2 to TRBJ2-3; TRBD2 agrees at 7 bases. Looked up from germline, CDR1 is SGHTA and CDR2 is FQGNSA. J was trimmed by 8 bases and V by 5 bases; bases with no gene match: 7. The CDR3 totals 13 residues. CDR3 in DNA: TGTGCCAGCAGCCCTATTGGGAGGGGTACGCAGTATTTT. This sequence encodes CASSPIGRGTQYF.

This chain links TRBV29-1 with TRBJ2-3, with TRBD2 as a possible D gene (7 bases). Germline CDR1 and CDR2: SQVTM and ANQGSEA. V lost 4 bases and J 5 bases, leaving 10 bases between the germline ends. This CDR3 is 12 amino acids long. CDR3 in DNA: TGCAGCGTTGCCGGGGGGCGAGATACGCAGTATTTT. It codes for CSVAGGRDTQYF.

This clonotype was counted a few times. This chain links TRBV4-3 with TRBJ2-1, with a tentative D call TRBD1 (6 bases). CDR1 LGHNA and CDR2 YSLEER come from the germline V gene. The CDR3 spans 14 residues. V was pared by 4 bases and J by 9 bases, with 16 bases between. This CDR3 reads CASSPMDRSGEQFF. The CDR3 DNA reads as TGCGCCAGCAGCCCAATGGACAGATCCGGTGAGCAGTTCTTC.

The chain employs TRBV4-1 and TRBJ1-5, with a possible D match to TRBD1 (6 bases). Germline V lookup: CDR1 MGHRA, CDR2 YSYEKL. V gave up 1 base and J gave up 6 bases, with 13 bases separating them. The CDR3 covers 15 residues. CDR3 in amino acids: CASSQGGASSQPQHF. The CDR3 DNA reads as TGCGCCAGCAGCCAAGGGGGGGCATCAAGTCAGCCCCAGCATTTT.

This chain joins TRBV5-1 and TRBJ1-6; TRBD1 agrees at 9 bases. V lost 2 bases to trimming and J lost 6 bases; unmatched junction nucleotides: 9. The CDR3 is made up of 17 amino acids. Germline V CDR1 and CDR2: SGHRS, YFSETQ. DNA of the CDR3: TGCGCCAGCAGCTTAACAACAGGGGGCGCGGGTAATTCACCCCTCCACTTT. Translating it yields CASSLTTGGAGNSPLHF.

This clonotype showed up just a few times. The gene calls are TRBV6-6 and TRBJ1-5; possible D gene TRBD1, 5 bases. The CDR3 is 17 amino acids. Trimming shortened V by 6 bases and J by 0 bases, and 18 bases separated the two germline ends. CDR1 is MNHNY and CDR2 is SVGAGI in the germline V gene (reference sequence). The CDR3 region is CASSLPRDLSSNQPQHF. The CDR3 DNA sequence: TGTGCCAGCAGCCTCCCCCGGGACTTAAGTAGCAATCAGCCCCAGCATTTT.

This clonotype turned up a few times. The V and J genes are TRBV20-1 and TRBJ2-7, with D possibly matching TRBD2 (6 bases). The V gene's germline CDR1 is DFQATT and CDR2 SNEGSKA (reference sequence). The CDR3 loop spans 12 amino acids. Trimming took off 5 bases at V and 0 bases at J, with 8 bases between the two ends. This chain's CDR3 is CSAGTLSYEQYF. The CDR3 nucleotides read TGCAGTGCTGGGACTCTCTCCTACGAGCAGTACTTC.